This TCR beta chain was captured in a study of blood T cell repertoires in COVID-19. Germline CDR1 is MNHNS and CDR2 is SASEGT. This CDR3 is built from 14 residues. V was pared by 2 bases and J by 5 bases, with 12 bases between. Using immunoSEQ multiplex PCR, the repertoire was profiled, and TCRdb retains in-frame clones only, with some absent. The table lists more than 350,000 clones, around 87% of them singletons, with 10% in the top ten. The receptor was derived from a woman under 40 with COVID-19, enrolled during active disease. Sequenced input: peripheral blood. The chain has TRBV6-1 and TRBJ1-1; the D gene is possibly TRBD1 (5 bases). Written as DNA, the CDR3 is TGTGCCAGCAGTGAAAGTTCAGGGTTGACTGAAGCTTTCTTT. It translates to CASSESSGLTEAFF.